The table lists the clone carrying this T cell receptor beta chain with a few counts. The data derive from a study of blood T cell repertoires in COVID-19. Study overall: COVID-19 samples collected from the United States, Italy and Spain covered acute and convalescent phases. From T cells, B-cell-depleted T cells, or PBMCs came the material, which was cDNA or gDNA.

In the original workflow: Researchers report that nucleated cell counts were estimated from reference gene primer amplification. Data came from immunoSEQ multiplex PCR; TCRdb stores just in-frame clones and leaves some out. V, J and clone size were drawn from that table, and D and trimming were deduced from the DNA. Of fewer than 500,000 clones in the sample, roughly 80% were seen once. V was clipped by 3 bases and J by 1 base, with 16 bases between them. Germline V gives CDR1 MNHNS, CDR2 SASEGT. The CDR3 contains 16 residues. The sequenced sample was peripheral blood. This chain joins TRBV6-1 and TRBJ2-7, with D tentatively TRBD2 (6 bases). The source of this sequence is a human donor with acute or convalescent COVID-19. The donor label of this sample is uncertain. The CDR3 spells CASSDLEGRLSYEQYF. CDR3 bases: TGTGCCAGCAGTGATCTGGAGGGGAGGCTGTCCTACGAGCAGTACTTC.